Below are 20 T cell receptor beta chains sequenced from a single sample in a study of immune evolution from preneoplasia to lung adenocarcinoma. Assay used: immunoSEQ multiplex PCR; TCRdb lists only in-frame clones, some missing. The top ten clones hold about 4% of a sample with 2,000 to 2,500 clones, roughly 84% of them seen once. The material sequenced was FFPE lung adenocarcinoma in situ tissue. The receptors stem from a person aged 60 to 80 with lung adenocarcinoma.

The chain joins TRBV5-1 to TRBJ1-1, with a tentative D call TRBD1 (5 bases). Germline CDR1 reads SGHRS; CDR2 reads YFSETQ. The V end was cut by 0 bases, the J end by 6 bases, with 21 bases between. This CDR3 is built from 17 residues. The CDR3 coding sequence is TGCGCCAGCAGCTTGGTGGGGGACTCTCTGTTCAGGTCTGAAGCTTTCTTT. Its protein is CASSLVGDSLFRSEAFF.

This sequence joins TRBV18 and TRBJ2-3, with 12 bases identical to TRBD2. V lost 6 bases, J lost 5 bases, and 6 bases stayed unmatched. Germline V gene data show CDR1 as KGHSH and CDR2 as LQKENI. The CDR3 extends over 15 amino acids. In DNA form, the CDR3 reads TGTGCCAGCTCCCGGACTAGCGGGGTAGGAGATACGCAGTATTTT. Translation gives CASSRTSGVGDTQYF.

V is TRBV11-1 and J is TRBJ1-6, with no clear D. This CDR3 contains 13 residues. CDR1 and CDR2 from the germline V gene are SGHAT and FQDESV (reference sequence). V lost 1 base and J lost 10, with 8 bases in between. This chain's CDR3 is CASSLEQISPLHF. The CDR3 nucleotides read TGTGCCAGCAGCTTAGAACAGATCTCACCCCTCCACTTT.

This chain joins TRBV6-5 and TRBJ2-7, with D maybe TRBD2 (5 bases). Germline V CDR1 and CDR2: MNHEY, SVGAGI. This CDR3 region has 12 residues. V was trimmed by 4 bases and J by 7 bases, leaving 11 bases between them. CDR3 amino acids: CASSSPGKEQYF. DNA of the CDR3: TGTGCCAGCAGTTCCCCCGGGAAGGAGCAGTACTTC.

The V call is TRBV28, the J call TRBJ1-2; TRBD1 matches 10 bases. The CDR3 has 15 amino acids. Germline trimming cut 3 bases from V and 4 bases from J; bases unmatched to any gene: 5. Germline V gives CDR1 MDHEN, CDR2 SYDVKM. The CDR3 is CASSFGGQGFYGYTF. DNA of the CDR3: TGTGCCAGCAGTTTTGGGGGACAGGGGTTCTATGGCTACACCTTC.

The J gene is TRBJ2-3, the V gene TRBV5-5, with a tentative D call TRBD1 (6 bases). V lost 1 base to trimming and J lost 2 bases, with 11 bases between them. The CDR3 runs to 15 residues. Germline CDR1 and CDR2: SGHKS and YYEKEE (reference sequence). In DNA, the CDR3 is TGTGCCAGCAGCTTGTCCGGGACACACACAGATACGCAGTATTTT. Translated, it gives CASSLSGTHTDTQYF.

The chain carries TRBV4-1 and TRBJ2-7; 9 bases are shared with TRBD1. The length of the CDR3 is 17 residues. With 1 base clipped from V and 0 bases from J, the junction kept 7 bases outside the gene matches. The V gene's germline CDR1 is MGHRA and CDR2 YSYEKL. The DNA for the CDR3 is TGCGCCAGCAGCCAAGGGACAGGGGACGGCAGCTCCTACGAGCAGTACTTC. It translates to CASSQGTGDGSSYEQYF.

The chain links TRBV5-1 to TRBJ1-1; no reliable D call. Deletions cut 7 bases from V and 1 base from J, with 20 bases between. This CDR3 is 16 amino acids long. CDR1 is SGHRS and CDR2 is YFSETQ in the germline V gene. The CDR3 DNA sequence: TGCGCCAGCGCTCGAAGTGGTCAAACAAAGAACACTGAAGCTTTCTTT. Its translation is CASARSGQTKNTEAFF.

The V call is TRBV6-1, the J call TRBJ2-7, with D maybe TRBD1 (6 bases). The V gene's germline CDR1 is MNHNS and CDR2 SASEGT. The CDR3 consists of 14 residues. Trimming pared 3 bases from V and 5 bases from J, leaving 14 bases between. CDR3 nucleotide sequence: TGTGCCAGCAGTGACCGGACAGTCGGGAACGAGCAGTACTTC. Its protein is CASSDRTVGNEQYF.

The chain links TRBV30 to TRBJ1-1; 12 nucleotides line up with TRBD1. The CDR3 runs 14 residues. From germline, CDR1 is GTSNPN and CDR2 SVGIG (reference sequence). Unmatched junction bases numbered 4, after V lost 5 bases and J lost 3 bases. CDR3 protein: CAWWGQGAYTEAFF. The CDR3 DNA is TGTGCCTGGTGGGGACAGGGGGCTTACACTGAAGCTTTCTTT. The whole variable domain, remainder taken from reference TRBV30 and TRBJ1-1, is SQTIHQWPATLVQPVGSPLSLECTVEGTSNPNLYWYRQAAGRGLQLLFYSVGIGQISSEVPQNLSASRPQDRQFILSSKKLLLSDSGFYLCAWWGQGAYTEAFFGQGTRLTVV.

This clone has just one count. The chain has TRBV11-2 and TRBJ2-6, with D uncertain. Per the germline V gene, CDR1 is SGHAT and CDR2 is FQNNGV. This CDR3 is built from 13 residues. Trimming removed 6 bases at V and 1 base at J, with 4 bases between. In nucleotides, the CDR3 is TGTGCCAGCAGTCAATCTGGGGCCAACGTCCTGACTTTC. Its translation: CASSQSGANVLTF.

J is TRBJ1-2 and V is TRBV18, with 7 bases aligning to TRBD1. Germline V CDR1 and CDR2: KGHSH, LQKENI. J gave up 3 bases and V 6 bases, and 10 bases lay outside the gene matches. The CDR3 has 15 amino acids. The CDR3, as DNA: TGTGCCAGCTCCCCGACAGGGTCGGGCGACTATGGCTACACCTTC. This sequence encodes CASSPTGSGDYGYTF. The whole variable domain, filled in from reference TRBV18 and TRBJ1-2, reads NAGVMQNPRHLVRRRGQEARLRCSPMKGHSHVYWYRQLPEEGLKFMVYLQKENIIDESGMPKERFSAEFPKEGPSILRIQQVVRGDSAAYFCASSPTGSGDYGYTFGSGTRLTVV.

This chain links TRBV4-1 with TRBJ1-4; TRBD1 is a possible D gene (6 bases). Germline CDR1 MGHRA, CDR2 YSYEKL. The CDR3 loop spans 14 amino acids. Trimming left V 2 bases short and J 5 bases short, with 9 bases between. CDR3 nucleotides: TGCGCCAGCAGCCAACAGGGGTGGAATGAAAAACTGTTTTTT. This sequence encodes CASSQQGWNEKLFF.

This rearrangement joins TRBV7-9 to TRBJ2-5, with 10 bases identical to TRBD1. Losses at the gene ends were 5 bases for V and 2 bases for J; bases not matched to a gene: 8. Germline V gene sequence: CDR1 SEHNR, CDR2 FQNEAQ (reference sequence). The CDR3 contains 16 residues. The CDR3 here is CASSQPGTGVQETQYF. Here the CDR3 DNA reads TGTGCCAGCAGCCAACCGGGGACAGGGGTACAAGAGACCCAGTACTTC.

The chain is built from TRBV10-3 and TRBJ1-4; TRBD1 is a possible D gene (5 bases). The ends were cut back, 10 bases at V and 11 bases at J, with 20 bases in the middle. The CDR3 loop spans 13 amino acids. Germline-derived CDR1 and CDR2 are ENHRY and SYGVKD. The CDR3 sequence: CATRDQEVNKLFF. In DNA form, the CDR3 reads TGTGCCACCAGGGACCAGGAGGTGAATAAACTGTTTTTT.

The V gene is TRBV28, the J gene TRBJ2-7, with a weak D call TRBD2 (6 bases). The CDR3 consists of 14 residues. From germline, CDR1 is MDHEN and CDR2 SYDVKM. Trimming cost V 5 bases and J 2 bases, with 13 bases left between them. The CDR3 region has the DNA TGTGCCAGCAGTGACCGGGGGAGAGCCTACGAGCAGTACTTC. It codes for CASSDRGRAYEQYF.

The J gene is TRBJ1-2, the V gene TRBV5-6, with a tentative D call TRBD1 (5 bases). Germline V gene lookup returns CDR1 SGHDT and CDR2 YYEEEE. Trimming cost V 5 bases and J 0 bases, with 20 bases left between them. The CDR3 is 17 residues long. The CDR3 loop reads CASRQLWSGTSNYGYTF. The CDR3 DNA is TGTGCCAGCAGACAATTATGGTCGGGGACTTCTAACTATGGCTACACCTTC.

The rearrangement links TRBV6-1 to TRBJ1-2; D remains ambiguous. Germline V gives CDR1 MNHNS, CDR2 SASEGT. This CDR3 contains 11 residues. V dropped 1 base and J dropped 5 bases, with 2 bases sitting between them. CDR3 in amino acids: CASSEEYGYTF. CDR3 nucleotides: TGTGCCAGCAGTGAAGAGTATGGCTACACCTTC.

DNA for the CDR3: TGTGCCAGCAGCTCCCGTCGGGACAGAGACACTGAAGCTTTCTTT. Its protein is CASSSRRDRDTEAFF. The chain uses TRBV13 and TRBJ1-1, with 7 positions matching TRBD1. Trimming removed 4 bases from V and 3 bases from J; junction bases left unmatched: 8. Germline V gene data show CDR1 as PRHDT and CDR2 as FYEKMQ (reference sequence). There are 15 residues in the CDR3.

The V gene is TRBV5-8, the J gene TRBJ1-1, with D perhaps matching TRBD1 (5 bases). The CDR3 has 15 amino acids. Germline V CDR1 and CDR2: SGHTS, YDEGEE. V was cut by 1 base and J by 5 bases, with 15 bases left in between. CDR3: CASSLRGTAGTEAFF. CDR3 bases: TGTGCCAGCAGCTTGCGAGGGACCGCAGGAACTGAAGCTTTCTTT.